This is a list of T cell receptor beta chains from one sample in a study of cytomegalovirus exposure and HLA in healthy donors. Generated by immunoSEQ multiplex PCR, the TCRdb table keeps only in-frame clones and is missing some. The repertoire holds about 120,000 clones, with around 80% as singletons. Input material: PBMCs. The receptor source for this set is a woman aged 18-29 years in good health and CMV-seronegative. Both conserved end residues are part of each CDR3. The D gene is left open where the match is weak. Not all rows give a size; the values are once, few, many and, for expanded clones, a class.

D,size,V,J,CDR3,DNA
TRBD2,-,TRBV10-1,TRBJ2-1,CASSEGGTSAYNEQFF,TGCGCCAGCAGTGAGGGGGGGACTAGCGCTTACAATGAGCAGTTCTTC
-,-,TRBV2,TRBJ1-1,CASSLEGNTEAFF,TGTGCCAGCAGCTTGGAGGGAAACACTGAAGCTTTCTTT
-,once,TRBV6-1,TRBJ1-4,CASGGWEKLFF,TGTGCCAGCGGGGGCTGGGAAAAACTGTTTTTT
-,-,TRBV9,TRBJ2-2,CASSDHGADGELFF,TGTGCCAGCAGCGACCACGGCGCGGACGGGGAGCTGTTTTTT
-,-,TRBV5-1,TRBJ1-1,CASSLAAEANTEAFF,TGCGCCAGCAGCTTGGCCGCGGAGGCGAACACTGAAGCTTTCTTT
-,once,TRBV7-9,TRBJ2-5,CASTPRQDQETQYF,TGTGCCAGCACCCCACGGCAGGACCAAGAGACCCAGTACTTC
TRBD2,once,TRBV4-1,TRBJ2-7,CASSRGTTEQYF,TGCGCCAGCAGCCGCGGGACTACGGAGCAGTACTTC
-,-,TRBV2,TRBJ1-2,CASWGSGVYGYTF,TGTGCCAGCTGGGGGTCGGGGGTCTATGGCTACACCTTC
TRBD2,-,TRBV5-1,TRBJ2-7,CASSVAGGRYEQYF,TGCGCCAGCAGCGTAGCGGGGGGTAGGTACGAGCAGTACTTC
TRBD1,few,TRBV15,TRBJ1-2,CATSLEGAGNYGYTF,TGTGCCACCAGCTTGGAGGGGGCGGGGAACTATGGCTACACCTTC
TRBD1,-,TRBV7-2,TRBJ1-1,CASSLERDSQAFF,TGTGCCAGCAGCCTAGAAAGGGACAGTCAAGCTTTCTTT
-,-,TRBV4-1,TRBJ2-1,CASSPGTSYNEQFF,TGCGCCAGCAGCCCTGGGACTTCCTACAATGAGCAGTTCTTC
-,-,TRBV4-1,TRBJ1-1,CASSRRGRTNTEAFF,TGCGCCAGCAGCCGGAGAGGAAGAACGAACACTGAAGCTTTCTTT
TRBD1,-,TRBV5-6,TRBJ1-5,CASSSTGAGQPQHF,TGTGCCAGCAGCTCGACAGGGGCTGGGCAGCCCCAGCATTTT